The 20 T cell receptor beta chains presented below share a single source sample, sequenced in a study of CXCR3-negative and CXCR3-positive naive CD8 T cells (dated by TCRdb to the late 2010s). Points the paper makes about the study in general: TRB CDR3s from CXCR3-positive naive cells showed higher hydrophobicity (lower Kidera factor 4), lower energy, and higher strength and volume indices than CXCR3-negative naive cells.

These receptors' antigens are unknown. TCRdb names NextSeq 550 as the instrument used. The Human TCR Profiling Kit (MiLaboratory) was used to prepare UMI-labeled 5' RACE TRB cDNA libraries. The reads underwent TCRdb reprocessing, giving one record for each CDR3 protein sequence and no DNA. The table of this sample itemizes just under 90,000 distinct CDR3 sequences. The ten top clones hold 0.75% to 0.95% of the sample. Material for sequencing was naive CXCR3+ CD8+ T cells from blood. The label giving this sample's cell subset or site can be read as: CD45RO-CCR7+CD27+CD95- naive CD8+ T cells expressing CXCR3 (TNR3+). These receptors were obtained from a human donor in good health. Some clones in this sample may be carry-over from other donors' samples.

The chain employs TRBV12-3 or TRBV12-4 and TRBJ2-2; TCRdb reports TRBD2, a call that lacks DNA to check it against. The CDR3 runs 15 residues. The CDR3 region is CASSLGGWGTGELFF.

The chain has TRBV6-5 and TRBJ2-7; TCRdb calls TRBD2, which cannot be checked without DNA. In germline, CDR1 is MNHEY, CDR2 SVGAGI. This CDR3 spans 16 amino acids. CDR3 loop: CASSYFLGTSGGEQYF.

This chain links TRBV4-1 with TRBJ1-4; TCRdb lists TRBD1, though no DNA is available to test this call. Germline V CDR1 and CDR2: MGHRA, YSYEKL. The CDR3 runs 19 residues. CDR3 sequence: CASSHTLSTYTGGNEKLFF.

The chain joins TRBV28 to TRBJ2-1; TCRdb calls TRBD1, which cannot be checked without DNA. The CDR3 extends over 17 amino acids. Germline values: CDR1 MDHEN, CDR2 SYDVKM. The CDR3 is CASSPPPGQGGSHEQFF.

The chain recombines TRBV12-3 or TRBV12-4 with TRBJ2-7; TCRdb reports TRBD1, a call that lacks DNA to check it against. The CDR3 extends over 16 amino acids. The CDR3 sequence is CASSFHLGQETYEQYF.

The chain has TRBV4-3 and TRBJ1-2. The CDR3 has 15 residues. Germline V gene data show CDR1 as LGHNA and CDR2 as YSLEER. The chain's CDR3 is CASSQDPRDAYGYTF.

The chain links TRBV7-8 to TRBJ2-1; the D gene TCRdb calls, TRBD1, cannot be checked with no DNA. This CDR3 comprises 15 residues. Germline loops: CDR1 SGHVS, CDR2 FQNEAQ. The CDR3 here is CASSLGGDTFDEQFF.

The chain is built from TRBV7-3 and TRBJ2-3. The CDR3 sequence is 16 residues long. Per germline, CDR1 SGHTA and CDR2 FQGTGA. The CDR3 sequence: CASSLNTAVATDTQYF.

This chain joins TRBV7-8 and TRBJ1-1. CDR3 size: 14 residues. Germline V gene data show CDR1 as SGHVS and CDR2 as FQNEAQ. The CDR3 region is CASSLRPSSTEAFF.

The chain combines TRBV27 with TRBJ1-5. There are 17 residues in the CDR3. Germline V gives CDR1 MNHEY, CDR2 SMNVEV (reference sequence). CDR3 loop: CASAAQWVGYSNQPQHF.

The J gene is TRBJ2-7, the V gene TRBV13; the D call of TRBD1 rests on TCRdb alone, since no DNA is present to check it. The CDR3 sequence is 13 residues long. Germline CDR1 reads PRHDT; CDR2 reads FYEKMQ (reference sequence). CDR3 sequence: CASRWYLGVEQYF.

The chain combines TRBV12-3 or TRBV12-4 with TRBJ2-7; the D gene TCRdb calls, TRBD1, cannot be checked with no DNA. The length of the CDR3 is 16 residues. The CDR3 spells CASSPFAGPRGLEQYF.

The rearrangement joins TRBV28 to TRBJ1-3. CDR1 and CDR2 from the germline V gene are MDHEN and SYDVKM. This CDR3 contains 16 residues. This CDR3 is CASSFFRAPSGNTIYF. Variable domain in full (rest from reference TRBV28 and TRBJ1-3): DVKVTQSSRYLVKRTGEKVFLECVQDMDHENMFWYRQDPGLGLRLIYFSYDVKMKEKGDIPEGYSVSREKKERFSLILESASTNQTSMYLCASSFFRAPSGNTIYFGEGSWLTVV.

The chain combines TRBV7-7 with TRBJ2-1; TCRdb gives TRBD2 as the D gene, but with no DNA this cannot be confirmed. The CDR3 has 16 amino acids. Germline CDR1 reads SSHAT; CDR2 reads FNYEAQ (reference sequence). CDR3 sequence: CASSPVGSFGPHEQFF.

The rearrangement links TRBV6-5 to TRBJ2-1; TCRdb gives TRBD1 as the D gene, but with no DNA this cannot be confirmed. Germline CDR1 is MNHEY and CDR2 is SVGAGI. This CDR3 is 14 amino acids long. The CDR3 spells CASSWGRGGDEQFF.

CDR3 region: CSAGGGLNTEAFF. The V gene is TRBV29-1, the J gene TRBJ1-1. This CDR3 comprises 13 residues. Germline V lookup: CDR1 SQVTM, CDR2 ANQGSEA.

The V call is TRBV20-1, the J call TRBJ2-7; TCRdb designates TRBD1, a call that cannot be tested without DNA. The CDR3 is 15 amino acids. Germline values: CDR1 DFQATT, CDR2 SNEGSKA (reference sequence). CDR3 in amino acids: CSARPSGRSSYEQYF.

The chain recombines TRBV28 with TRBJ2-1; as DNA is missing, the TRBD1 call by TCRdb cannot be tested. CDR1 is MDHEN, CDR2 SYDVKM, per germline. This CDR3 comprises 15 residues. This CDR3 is CASSFDRDYYNEQFF.

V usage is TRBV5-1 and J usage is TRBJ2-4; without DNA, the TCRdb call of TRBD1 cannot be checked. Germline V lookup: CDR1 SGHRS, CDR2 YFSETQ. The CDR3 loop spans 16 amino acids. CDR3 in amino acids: CASSPDPQLAKNIQYF.

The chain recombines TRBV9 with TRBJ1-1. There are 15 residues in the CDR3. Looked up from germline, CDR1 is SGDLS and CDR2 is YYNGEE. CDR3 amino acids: CASSSQTDMNTEAFF. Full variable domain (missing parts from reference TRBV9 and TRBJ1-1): DSGVTQTPKHLITATGQRVTLRCSPRSGDLSVYWYQQSLDQGLQFLIQYYNGEERAKGNILERFSAQQFPDLHSELNLSSLELGDSALYFCASSSQTDMNTEAFFGQGTRLTVV.